This is a list of T cell receptor beta chains from one sample in a study of shared clonotypes between healthy human individuals. Profiled with immunoSEQ multiplex PCR; TCRdb holds only in-frame clones, not every one. This sample has 2 million to 2.5 million clones, with approximately 96% found just once. Input material: naive CD4+ T cells sorted from blood. The receptor set was obtained from a man aged 18 to 29 in good health. CDR3s include the opening cysteine and the closing phenylalanine or tryptophan. Fields, in order: D gene, V gene, J gene, clone size, CDR3 DNA, CDR3 protein. A D gene is named only where the DNA matches it firmly. Not every row has a clone size; where given, it reads once, few, many or a size class.

-	TRBV19	TRBJ2-7	-	TGTGCCAGTAGTATGGTTTCGGGCGGTCACTACGAGCAGTACTTC	CASSMVSGGHYEQYF
-	TRBV15	TRBJ1-4	-	TGTGCCACCAGCAGAGAGCCCGAAAAACTGTTTTTT	CATSREPEKLFF
-	TRBV5-4	TRBJ1-6	-	TGTGCCAGCAGCTTTGGACGGGGTTCCAATTCACCCCTCCACTTT	CASSFGRGSNSPLHF
TRBD2	TRBV5-4	TRBJ2-3	-	TGTGCCAGCAGCTTGGTAGGGACTAGCGGCACAGATACGCAGTATTTT	CASSLVGTSGTDTQYF
-	TRBV7-9	TRBJ2-2	-	TGTGCCAGCAGCCTCGTTGACAGAACGAACACCGGGGAGCTGTTTTTT	CASSLVDRTNTGELFF
-	TRBV5-4	TRBJ2-2	-	TGTGCCAGCAGCGGAGGACAGTCCACCGGGGAGCTGTTTTTT	CASSGGQSTGELFF
TRBD1	TRBV9	TRBJ1-4	-	TGTGCCAGCAGCGAGCATCAGGGGGGGACGAATGAAAAACTGTTTTTT	CASSEHQGGTNEKLFF
-	TRBV7-9	TRBJ2-1	-	TGTGCCAGCAGCTTAGACAGGGGACTGTCTCGAGAGCAGTTCTTC	CASSLDRGLSREQFF
TRBD2	TRBV7-3	TRBJ2-3	-	TGTGCCAGCAGCTTAAGGACCCTTGGCGGGGGGGCCAGAGATACGCAGTATTTT	CASSLRTLGGGARDTQYF
-	TRBV5-6	TRBJ2-1	-	TGTGCCAGCAGTTCTCCTTACAATGAGCAGTTCTTC	CASSSPYNEQFF
-	TRBV5-4	TRBJ1-3	-	TGTGCCAGCAGCCGGCAGGGGTCTGGAAACACCATATATTTT	CASSRQGSGNTIYF
TRBD2	TRBV30	TRBJ2-1	-	TGTGCCTGGAGTGCACCGGGACTAGCTGGCAATGAGCAGTTCTTC	CAWSAPGLAGNEQFF
-	TRBV2	TRBJ2-7	-	TGTGCCAGCAGTGGGGCCTCCTACGAGCAGTACTTC	CASSGASYEQYF
TRBD1	TRBV28	TRBJ1-5	-	TGTGCCAGCAGACCTGGTGACAGGGACCATCAGCCCCAGCATTTT	CASRPGDRDHQPQHF
TRBD1	TRBV25-1	TRBJ1-1	-	TGTGCCAGCGGCCCCCCAGGGGGAATGAACACTGAAGCTTTCTTT	CASGPPGGMNTEAFF
TRBD1	TRBV5-1	TRBJ2-5	-	TGCGCCAGCGTCCTTTCCGGGACAGGGGGCGGAGAGACCCAGTACTTC	CASVLSGTGGGETQYF
-	TRBV9	TRBJ2-5	-	TGTGCCAGCAGCGTAGGTCCGGGGCTAGAGACCCAGTACTTC	CASSVGPGLETQYF
-	TRBV5-1	TRBJ2-3	-	TGCGCCAGCAGCCCAAATGGCGGCACAGATACGCAGTATTTT	CASSPNGGTDTQYF
-	TRBV10-3	TRBJ1-5	-	TGTGCCATCAGTGAAGGAGGGGCCGGGCTCAATCAGCCCCAGCATTTT	CAISEGGAGLNQPQHF
-	TRBV7-9	TRBJ2-5	-	TGTGCCAGCAGCCCCGGGTCTAGATGGGGAGAGACCCAGTACTTC	CASSPGSRWGETQYF
-	TRBV4-3	TRBJ2-2	-	TGCGCCAGCAGCCAAGATTGGACCACCGGCACCGGGGAGCTGTTTTTT	CASSQDWTTGTGELFF
-	TRBV10-1	TRBJ2-7	-	TGCGCCAGCAGTGAGGACCCAGGCTACGAGCAGTACTTC	CASSEDPGYEQYF
TRBD1	TRBV27	TRBJ1-5	-	TGTGCCAGCAGTTCCACAACCTACCGGACAGGGGGTATCAATCAGCCCCAGCATTTT	CASSSTTYRTGGINQPQHF
-	TRBV5-6	TRBJ2-5	-	TGTGCCAGCAGCTTGGCTGGTCTGGCACAAGAGACCCAGTACTTC	CASSLAGLAQETQYF
TRBD1	TRBV9	TRBJ2-5	-	TGTGCCAGCAGCGTAGCTTACAGGGGTGGGGTGGAGACCCAGTACTTC	CASSVAYRGGVETQYF
TRBD2	TRBV27	TRBJ2-1	-	TGTGCCAGCCGCCCCCGGGGGACTAGCGGGAGTGGCGAGCAGTTCTTC	CASRPRGTSGSGEQFF
-	TRBV6-6	TRBJ1-4	-	TGTGCCAGCACCCCCGGTGGGGCTAATGAAAAACTGTTTTTT	CASTPGGANEKLFF
TRBD2	TRBV5-1	TRBJ2-1	once	TGCGCCAGCACCGTTAGCGGGAGCTCCTACAATGAGCAGTTCTTC	CASTVSGSSYNEQFF
TRBD1	TRBV4-1	TRBJ2-1	-	TGCGCCAGCAGCCATCCCCAGACAGGGGGCTTAACAAATGAGCAGTTCTTC	CASSHPQTGGLTNEQFF
-	TRBV5-6	TRBJ2-3	-	TGTGCCAGCAGTCAGGTATCCACAGATACGCAGTATTTT	CASSQVSTDTQYF
-	TRBV30	TRBJ1-2	-	TGTGCCTGGATTGGTCGATTCAACTATGGCTACACCTTC	CAWIGRFNYGYTF
TRBD1	TRBV2	TRBJ2-7	-	TGTGCCAGCAGTCCGGGACAGGGGATTGGTGAGCAGTACTTC	CASSPGQGIGEQYF
TRBD1	TRBV6-1	TRBJ1-1	-	TGTGCCAGCAGTGAAGCGTCCTTGGGGACAGTGGGTTTGGCTACTGAAGCTTTCTTT	CASSEASLGTVGLATEAFF
-	TRBV9	TRBJ2-3	-	TGTGCCAGCAGCGTAGCTGTACTAGATACGCAGTATTTT	CASSVAVLDTQYF
TRBD1	TRBV28	TRBJ2-7	-	TGTGCCAGCAGTCCAATAACCGTACAGGGGGTCTACGAGCAGTACTTC	CASSPITVQGVYEQYF
-	TRBV18	TRBJ1-1	-	TGTGCCAGCTCACCAGGGGGGAACACTGAAGCTTTCTTT	CASSPGGNTEAFF
TRBD2	TRBV7-9	TRBJ2-7	-	TGTGCCAGCAGCCAGGGACTAGCGGGGGACTCCTACGAGCAGTACTTC	CASSQGLAGDSYEQYF
-	TRBV6-6	TRBJ2-3	-	TGTGCCAGCAGCTTCGGGCGTACAGATACGCAGTATTTT	CASSFGRTDTQYF
-	TRBV11-3	TRBJ2-1	-	TGTGCCAGCAGCTCAAGGTGGGCTAGCAGCTACAATGAGCAGTTCTTC	CASSSRWASSYNEQFF
-	TRBV6-6	TRBJ2-2	once	TGTGCCAGCAGTGTCGGCCCGGCCGGGGAGCTGTTTTTT	CASSVGPAGELFF
-	TRBV7-2	TRBJ2-5	-	TGTGCCAGCAGCTTAGGAGGTACGACTGGGAAAGAGACCCAGTACTTC	CASSLGGTTGKETQYF
TRBD2	TRBV5-1	TRBJ2-5	-	TGCGCCAGCAGCCTGACTAGCATCCAAGAGACCCAGTACTTC	CASSLTSIQETQYF
-	TRBV28	TRBJ1-2	-	TGTGCCAGCAGTCCCGGGACACTTTCTAACTATGGCTACACCTTC	CASSPGTLSNYGYTF
-	TRBV29-1	TRBJ1-1	-	TGCAGCGGCCATCAGGGGCTGAACACTGAAGCTTTCTTT	CSGHQGLNTEAFF
TRBD2	TRBV5-1	TRBJ2-5	-	TGCGCCAGCAGCTTCCGAGGGGAGGGGGAGACCCAGTACTTC	CASSFRGEGETQYF
TRBD1	TRBV28	TRBJ2-7	-	TGTGCCAGCAGTTTTTCAGCAGGGGGCGGTCTATACGAGCAGTACTTC	CASSFSAGGGLYEQYF
TRBD1	TRBV25-1	TRBJ1-2	-	TGTGCCAGCAGCGCCTGGGACAGGGTTAAAGGCGGCTACACCTTC	CASSAWDRVKGGYTF
TRBD1	TRBV18	TRBJ1-5	few	TGTGCCAGCTCACCACAGGGGGCAAGTAATCAGCCCCAGCATTTT	CASSPQGASNQPQHF
TRBD2	TRBV28	TRBJ2-5	-	TGTGCCAGCAGTATAGCGGGAGGGCAAGAGACCCAGTACTTC	CASSIAGGQETQYF
-	TRBV7-9	TRBJ1-2	-	TGTGCCAGCAGCTTAGTTGGGGGTAACGGCTACACCTTC	CASSLVGGNGYTF
-	TRBV6-1	TRBJ2-5	-	TGTGCCAGCAGCCAAACAGGGGACTCCCAAGAGACCCAGTACTTC	CASSQTGDSQETQYF
-	TRBV11-2	TRBJ2-6	-	TGTGCCAGCAGCGGGGGAGCGGGCCTCTCTGGGGCCAACGTCCTGACTTTC	CASSGGAGLSGANVLTF
-	TRBV6-5	TRBJ2-5	few	TGTGCCAGCAGGAGGGCCGAGACCCAGTACTTC	CASRRAETQYF
-	TRBV5-1	TRBJ2-5	-	TGCGCCAGCAGCCGGTCGCTAGCTGCGGAGACCCAGTACTTC	CASSRSLAAETQYF
TRBD1	TRBV30	TRBJ1-1	-	TGTGCCTGGTGTGCGAGGGGACAGGGGGGCACTGAAGCTTTCTTT	CAWCARGQGGTEAFF
TRBD2	TRBV25-1	TRBJ2-1	-	TGTGCCAGCAGTGTGCCGGGACTACCCTACAATGAGCAGTTCTTC	CASSVPGLPYNEQFF
-	TRBV4-3	TRBJ2-1	-	TGCGCCAGCAGTCCTCAGGGGGGTGCCTACAATGAGCAGTTCTTC	CASSPQGGAYNEQFF
TRBD2	TRBV5-5	TRBJ2-7	-	TGTGCCAGCAGCACGGTAGCGGGAGGGACTACCTACGAGCAGTACTTC	CASSTVAGGTTYEQYF
TRBD1	TRBV5-1	TRBJ2-7	-	TGCGCCAGCAGCTTTACCGGGACAGCCCCCTACGAGCAGTACTTC	CASSFTGTAPYEQYF